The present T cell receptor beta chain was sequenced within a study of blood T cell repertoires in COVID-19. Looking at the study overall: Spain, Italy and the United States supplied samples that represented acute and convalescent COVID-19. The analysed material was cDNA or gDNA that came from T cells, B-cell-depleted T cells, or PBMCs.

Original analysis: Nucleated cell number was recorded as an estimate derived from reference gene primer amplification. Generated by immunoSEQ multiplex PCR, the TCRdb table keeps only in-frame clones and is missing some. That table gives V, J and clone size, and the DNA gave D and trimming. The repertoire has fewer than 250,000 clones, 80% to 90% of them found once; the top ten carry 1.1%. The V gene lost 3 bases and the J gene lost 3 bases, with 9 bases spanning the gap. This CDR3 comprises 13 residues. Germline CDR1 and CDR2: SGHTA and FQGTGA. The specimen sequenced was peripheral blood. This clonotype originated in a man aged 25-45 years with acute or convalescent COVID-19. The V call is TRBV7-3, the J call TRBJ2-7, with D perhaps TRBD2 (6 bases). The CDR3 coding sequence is TGTGCCAGCAGCTTGAGTAGCGGCTACGAGCAGTACTTC. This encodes CASSLSSGYEQYF. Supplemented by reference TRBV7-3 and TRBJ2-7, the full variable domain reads GAGVSQTPSNKVTEKGKYVELRCDPISGHTALYWYRQSLGQGPEFLIYFQGTGAADDSGLPNDRFFAVRPEGSVSTLKIQRTERGDSAVYLCASSLSSGYEQYFGPGTRLTVT.